This T cell receptor (beta chain) was documented in a study of blood T cell repertoires in COVID-19. Turning to the study itself: Spain, Italy and the United States supplied samples that represented acute and convalescent COVID-19. Sample material is recorded as cDNA or gDNA derived from T cells, B-cell-depleted T cells, or PBMCs.

The V and J ends lost 3 bases and 6 bases, in that order; junction bases with no gene match: 9. This CDR3 spans 16 amino acids. Germline lookup yields CDR1 LNHDA and CDR2 SQIVND (reference sequence). Under the authors' procedure: Estimation of nucleated cell counts was performed using reference gene primer amplification. Some clones are missing from TCRdb's copy, which holds only in-frame ones; the method was immunoSEQ multiplex PCR. Clone size and V and J calls were adopted from that table, with D and trimming inferred from the DNA. Of over 65,000 clones in the sample, over 75% were seen once. The sample consisted of peripheral blood. The sequence was obtained from an elderly woman with acute or convalescent COVID-19. The chain combines TRBV19 with TRBJ1-2, with 11 bases identical to TRBD1. The CDR3 loop is CASSIRDRGFHNGYTF. The CDR3 nucleotides read TGTGCCAGTAGTATCCGGGACAGGGGGTTCCACAATGGCTACACCTTC.